The 21 T cell receptor beta chains in this list originate from one sample, sequenced in a study of long-term antiretroviral therapy in people with HIV. Version v3.0 of the immunoSEQ assay ran at survey level. The assay was immunoSEQ multiplex PCR, and TCRdb's table has in-frame clones only and misses some. The table lists 35,000 to 45,000 clones, roughly 82% of them singletons. Here the sequenced sample was unsorted PBMCs, taken 0.3 years after starting antiretroviral therapy. The receptors were sampled from a man between 18 and 35 years old with HIV.

The gene calls are TRBV19 and TRBJ2-2; TRBD1 matches at 9 bases. The CDR3 extends over 17 amino acids. The junction had 10 bases not matched to a gene; V was cut back by 3 bases and J by 5 bases. The germline gives CDR1 LNHDA, CDR2 SQIVND (reference sequence). The CDR3, as DNA: TGTGCCAGTAGTATCTGGGGGACAGGGAGGAGTACCGGGGAGCTGTTTTTT. Translated: CASSIWGTGRSTGELFF.

V usage is TRBV10-3 and J usage is TRBJ2-5; D may be TRBD1 (6 bases). The CDR3 length is 14 residues. V was pared by 3 bases and J by 1 base, with 9 bases between. Per the germline V gene, CDR1 is ENHRY and CDR2 is SYGVKD. The CDR3 loop is CAISDAGAQETQYF. CDR3 nucleotide sequence: TGTGCCATCAGTGATGCAGGGGCCCAAGAGACCCAGTACTTC.

As concerns this clone: At one end, the junction sequence differs from germline, possibly due to a read error. The rearrangement joins TRBV7-2 to TRBJ1-2, with D possibly being TRBD1 (5 bases). Germline V gene lookup returns CDR1 SGHTA and CDR2 FQGNSA. CDR3 length equals 12 residues. CDR3 DNA sequence: TGTGCCAGCAGCTTAGTTGGGACTTATTGGCGCTTC. This encodes CASSLVGTYWRF.

V usage is TRBV14 and J usage is TRBJ1-1; D is possibly TRBD1 (5 bases). V lost 4 bases and J lost 1, with 7 bases in between. The CDR3 is made up of 13 amino acids. Germline loops: CDR1 SGHDN, CDR2 FVKESK. CDR3: CASSLQENTEAFF. The CDR3 nucleotides read TGTGCCAGCAGCCTACAGGAGAACACTGAAGCTTTCTTT. Using reference TRBV14 and TRBJ1-1 for the parts outside the CDR3, the full variable domain is EAGVTQFPSHSVIEKGQTVTLRCDPISGHDNLYWYRRVMGKEIKFLLHFVKESKQDESGMPNNRFLAERTGGTYSTLKVQPAELEDSGVYFCASSLQENTEAFFGQGTRLTVV.

The J gene is TRBJ2-2, the V gene TRBV27, with TRBD2 matching over 11 bases. Germline CDR1 MNHEY, CDR2 SMNVEV (reference sequence). This CDR3 comprises 16 residues. Trimming took 7 bases from V and 0 from J; bases not matched to a gene: 4. The CDR3 DNA reads TGTGCCAGCATGACTAGCGGGGTGCCGAACACCGGGGAGCTGTTTTTT. As protein: CASMTSGVPNTGELFF.

This sequence joins TRBV27 and TRBJ2-5; 9 bases match TRBD2. Germline CDR1 and CDR2: MNHEY and SMNVEV (reference sequence). This CDR3 is 16 amino acids long. V was pared by 1 base and J by 5 bases, with 8 bases of the junction left unmatched. DNA of the CDR3: TGTGCCAGCAGTTTATATTTAGCGGGAGTCGGTGAGACCCAGTACTTC. Translated, it gives CASSLYLAGVGETQYF.

This chain joins TRBV28 and TRBJ1-3; a weak D match, TRBD1 (5 bases). The CDR3 sequence is 15 residues long. The germline CDR1 and CDR2 sequences are MDHEN and SYDVKM. Trimming removed 6 bases at V and 5 bases at J, with 17 bases between. The CDR3: CASSNQGTLRNTIYF. The CDR3 coding sequence is TGTGCCAGCAGCAACCAAGGGACTTTACGAAACACCATATATTTT.

CDR3 sequence: CASSALRSGSRVEQYF. The CDR3 DNA sequence: TGTGCCAGCAGCGCCCTCCGAAGCGGGTCTAGGGTCGAGCAGTACTTC. The chain carries TRBV27 and TRBJ2-7; possibly TRBD2 for D (6 bases). V shed 6 bases and J shed 6 bases, with 24 bases lying between them. CDR3 length: 16 residues. CDR1 MNHEY and CDR2 SMNVEV come from the germline V gene (reference sequence).

V and J are TRBV9 and TRBJ2-2; 7 nucleotides match TRBD2. V lost 6 bases to trimming and J lost 0 bases; unmatched junction nucleotides: 8. This CDR3 has 16 residues. Germline loops: CDR1 SGDLS, CDR2 YYNGEE. CDR3 residues: CASNPSGLTNTGELFF. DNA of the CDR3: TGTGCCAGCAACCCTAGCGGACTAACGAACACCGGGGAGCTGTTTTTT.

The rearrangement uses TRBV13 and TRBJ2-7; tentatively, D is TRBD1 (5 bases). This CDR3 comprises 12 residues. The V end lost 3 bases, the J end lost 4 bases, and 7 bases lay between the germline ends. Germline CDR1 PRHDT, CDR2 FYEKMQ (reference sequence). In DNA form, the CDR3 reads TGTGCCAGCAGCTTGGGGCGATACGAGCAGTACTTC. It is translated as CASSLGRYEQYF.

The V gene is TRBV10-3, the J gene TRBJ1-2, with 12 bases lining up with TRBD1. The J segment lost 7 bases and the V segment lost 4 bases, leaving 7 bases of the junction unmatched. CDR3 length: 15 amino acids. Germline loops: CDR1 ENHRY, CDR2 SYGVKD. The CDR3 DNA is TGTGCCATCAGTGGACCGGGACAGGGGGCGGGTGGCTACACCTTC. Protein product: CAISGPGQGAGGYTF.

The chain couples TRBV25-1 to TRBJ2-7; 8 nucleotides line up with TRBD1. V gave up 7 bases and J gave up 11 bases; unmatched junction bases: 1. The germline V gene encodes CDR1 MGHDK and CDR2 SYGVNS. The CDR3 totals 9 residues. The CDR3 loop reads CASNRGKYF. CDR3 in DNA: TGTGCCAGCAACAGGGGGAAGTACTTC.

This clone was seen only a few times. J is TRBJ1-4 and V is TRBV4-2; maybe TRBD1 (5 bases). Germline assignment: CDR1 LGHNA and CDR2 YNFKEQ. V was trimmed by 1 base and J by 6 bases, leaving 15 bases between them. This CDR3 contains 16 residues. In nucleotides, the CDR3 is TGTGCCAGCAGCCAAGGGTCAGGGCGGGGAGATGAAAAACTGTTTTTT. Protein: CASSQGSGRGDEKLFF.

This chain links TRBV13 with TRBJ2-5, with 7 bases fitting TRBD2. CDR1 and CDR2 from the germline V gene are PRHDT and FYEKMQ (reference sequence). The CDR3 has 16 amino acids. J gave up 2 bases and V 5 bases, and 11 bases lay outside the gene matches. The CDR3 protein is CASSPSEMGGQETQYF. The CDR3 DNA reads TGTGCCAGCAGCCCCTCCGAGATGGGAGGGCAAGAGACCCAGTACTTC.

This chain connects TRBV19 to TRBJ2-7; D might be TRBD1 (5 bases). The germline V and J ends were trimmed by 6 bases and 5 bases, with 14 bases remaining between them. CDR1 LNHDA and CDR2 SQIVND come from the germline V gene (reference sequence). This CDR3 is built from 13 residues. The CDR3 bases are TGTGCCAGTAGGGGGCTTAGAGCCGACGAGCAGTACTTC. Translation gives CASRGLRADEQYF.

This sequence joins TRBV5-1 and TRBJ2-3; tentative D call: TRBD2 (6 bases). Looked up from germline, CDR1 is SGHRS and CDR2 is YFSETQ. V lost 1 base and J 0 bases, leaving 12 bases between the germline ends. The CDR3 contains 16 residues. The CDR3 bases are TGCGCCAGCAGCTTGAATAGTCGGGGGAGCACAGATACGCAGTATTTT. Residues: CASSLNSRGSTDTQYF.

This chain joins TRBV6-4 and TRBJ2-7; D might be TRBD1 (5 bases). This CDR3 has 12 residues. Germline CDR1 reads MRHNA; CDR2 reads SNTAGT. The V end was cut by 4 bases, the J end by 2 bases, with 6 bases between. The CDR3 loop reads CASSAGTYEQYF. The CDR3 DNA reads TGTGCCAGCAGTGCAGGGACCTACGAGCAGTACTTC.

The V gene is TRBV7-4, the J gene TRBJ2-2, with D unresolved. The CDR3 is 16 residues long. Trimming cost V 1 base and J 3 bases, with 12 bases left between them. Germline CDR1 reads SGHVT; CDR2 reads SQSDAQ. In DNA form, the CDR3 reads TGTGCCAGCAGCTTAGAGGGTTGCGGCGACACCGGGGAGCTGTTTTTT. Its protein product is CASSLEGCGDTGELFF.

The CDR3 sequence is CASIQRPVAYEQYF. The CDR3 DNA follows: TGTGCCAGCATCCAGAGGCCAGTGGCCTACGAGCAGTACTTC. J is TRBJ2-7 and V is TRBV6-6; D gene uncertain. The CDR3 sequence is 14 residues long. Trimming cost V 7 bases and J 2 bases, with 15 bases left between them. Per germline, CDR1 MNHNY and CDR2 SVGAGI (reference sequence).

CDR3 coding DNA: TGTGCCAGCAGTGAAGCCGCAGGGGCGACCGGGGAGCTGTTTTTT. Translated: CASSEAAGATGELFF. The chain combines TRBV6-1 with TRBJ2-2; D is possibly TRBD1 (6 bases). The CDR3 has 15 amino acids. V was pared by 0 bases and J by 5 bases, with 10 bases between. CDR1 and CDR2 (germline): MNHNS, SASEGT.

This sequence joins TRBV10-3 and TRBJ2-1; a possible D gene is TRBD2 (7 bases). Germline V gene sequence: CDR1 ENHRY, CDR2 SYGVKD. The V and J ends lost 4 bases and 6 bases respectively, with 19 bases between them. CDR3 length equals 16 residues. CDR3 sequence (DNA): TGTGCCATCAGTGGGCGGCAAGGGGGGGTGGGCAATGAGCAGTTCTTC. Translation: CAISGRQGGVGNEQFF.